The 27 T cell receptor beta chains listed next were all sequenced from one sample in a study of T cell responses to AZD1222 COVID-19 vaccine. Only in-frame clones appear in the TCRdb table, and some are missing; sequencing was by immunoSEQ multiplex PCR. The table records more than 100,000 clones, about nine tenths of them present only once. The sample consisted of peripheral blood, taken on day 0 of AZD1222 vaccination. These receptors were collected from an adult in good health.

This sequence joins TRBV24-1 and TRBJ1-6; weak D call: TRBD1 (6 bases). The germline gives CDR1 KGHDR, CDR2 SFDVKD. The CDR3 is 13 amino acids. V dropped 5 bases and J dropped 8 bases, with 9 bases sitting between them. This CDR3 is CATSANRDSPLHF. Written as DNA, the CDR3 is TGTGCCACCAGTGCTAACAGGGATTCACCCCTCCACTTT.

The CDR3 reads CASSLRGVITEAFF. CDR3 coding DNA: TGTGCCAGCAGCCTGAGGGGGGTGATCACTGAAGCTTTCTTT. The chain is built from TRBV5-6 and TRBJ1-1; perhaps TRBD1 as D (6 bases). The germline V gene encodes CDR1 SGHDT and CDR2 YYEEEE. With 4 bases removed from V and 4 bases from J, the gap between germline ends came to 14 bases. CDR3 size: 14 residues. Variable domain in full (rest from reference TRBV5-6 and TRBJ1-1): DAGVTQSPTHLIKTRGQQVTLRCSPKSGHDTVSWYQQALGQGPQFIFQYYEEEERQRGNFPDRFSGHQFPNYSSELNVNALLLGDSALYLCASSLRGVITEAFFGQGTRLTVV.

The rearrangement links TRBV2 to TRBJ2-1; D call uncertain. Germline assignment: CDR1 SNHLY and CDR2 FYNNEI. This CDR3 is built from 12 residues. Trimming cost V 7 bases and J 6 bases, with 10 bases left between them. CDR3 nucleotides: TGTGCCAGCAAGACCGTGGGCAATGAGCAGTTCTTC. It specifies CASKTVGNEQFF.

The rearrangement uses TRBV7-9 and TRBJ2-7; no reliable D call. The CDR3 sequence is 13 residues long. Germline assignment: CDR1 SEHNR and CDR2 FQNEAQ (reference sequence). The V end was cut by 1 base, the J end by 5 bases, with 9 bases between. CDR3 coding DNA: TGTGCCAGCAGCTTAGGCAGACACAACGAGCAGTACTTC. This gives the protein CASSLGRHNEQYF.

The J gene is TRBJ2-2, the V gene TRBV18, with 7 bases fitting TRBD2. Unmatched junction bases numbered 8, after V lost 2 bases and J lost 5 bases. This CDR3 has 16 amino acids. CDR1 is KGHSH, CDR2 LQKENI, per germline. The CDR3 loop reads CASSPIELGGTGELFF. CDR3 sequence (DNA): TGTGCCAGCTCACCAATCGAACTCGGGGGGACCGGGGAGCTGTTTTTT.

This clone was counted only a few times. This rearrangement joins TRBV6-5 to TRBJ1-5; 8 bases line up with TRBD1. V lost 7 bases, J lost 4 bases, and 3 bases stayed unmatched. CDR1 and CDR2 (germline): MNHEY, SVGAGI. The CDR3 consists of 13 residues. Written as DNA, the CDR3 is TGTGCCAGCAAGGACAGGGCGAATCAGCCCCAGCATTTT. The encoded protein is CASKDRANQPQHF.

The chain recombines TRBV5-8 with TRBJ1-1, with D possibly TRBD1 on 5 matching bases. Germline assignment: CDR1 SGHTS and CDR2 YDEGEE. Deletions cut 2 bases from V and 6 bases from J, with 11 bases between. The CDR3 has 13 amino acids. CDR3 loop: CASSLRGSAEAFF. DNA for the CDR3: TGTGCCAGCAGCTTAAGGGGTTCGGCTGAAGCTTTCTTT.

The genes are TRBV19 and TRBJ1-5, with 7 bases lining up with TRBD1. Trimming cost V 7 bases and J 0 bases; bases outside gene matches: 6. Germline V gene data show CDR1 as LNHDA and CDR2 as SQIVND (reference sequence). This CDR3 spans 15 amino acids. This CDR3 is CASMQQGNSNQPQHF. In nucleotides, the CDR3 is TGTGCCAGTATGCAACAGGGGAATAGCAATCAGCCCCAGCATTTT.

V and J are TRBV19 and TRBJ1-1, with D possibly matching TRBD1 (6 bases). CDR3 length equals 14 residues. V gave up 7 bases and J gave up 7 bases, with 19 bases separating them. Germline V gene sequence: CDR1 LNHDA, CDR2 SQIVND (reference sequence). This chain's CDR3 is CASTADRSKGEAFF. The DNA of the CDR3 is TGTGCCAGTACCGCAGACAGGTCCAAGGGTGAAGCTTTCTTT.

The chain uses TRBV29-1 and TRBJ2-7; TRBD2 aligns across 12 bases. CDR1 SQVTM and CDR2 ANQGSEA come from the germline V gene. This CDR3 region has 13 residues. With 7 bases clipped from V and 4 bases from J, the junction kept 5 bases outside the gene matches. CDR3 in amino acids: CSAQTSGGYEQYF. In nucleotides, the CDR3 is TGCAGCGCCCAGACTAGCGGGGGTTACGAGCAGTACTTC.

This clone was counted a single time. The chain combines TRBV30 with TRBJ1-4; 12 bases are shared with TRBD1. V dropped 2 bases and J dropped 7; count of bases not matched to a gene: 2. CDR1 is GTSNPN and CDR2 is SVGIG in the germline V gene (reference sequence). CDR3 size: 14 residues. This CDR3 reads CAWSWGQGAEKLFF. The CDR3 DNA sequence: TGTGCCTGGAGTTGGGGACAGGGGGCTGAAAAACTGTTTTTT.

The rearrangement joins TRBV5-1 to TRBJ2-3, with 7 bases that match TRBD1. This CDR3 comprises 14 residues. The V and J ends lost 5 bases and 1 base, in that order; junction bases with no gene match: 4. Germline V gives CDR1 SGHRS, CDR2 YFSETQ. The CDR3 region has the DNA TGCGCCAGCAGTTCTACAGGGGGCACAGATACGCAGTATTTT. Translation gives CASSSTGGTDTQYF.

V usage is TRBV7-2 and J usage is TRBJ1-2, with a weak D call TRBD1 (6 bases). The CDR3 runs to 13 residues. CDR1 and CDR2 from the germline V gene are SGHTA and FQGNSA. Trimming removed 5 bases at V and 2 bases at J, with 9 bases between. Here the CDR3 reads CASSPGVNYGYTF. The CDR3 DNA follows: TGTGCCAGCAGCCCAGGGGTAAACTATGGCTACACCTTC.

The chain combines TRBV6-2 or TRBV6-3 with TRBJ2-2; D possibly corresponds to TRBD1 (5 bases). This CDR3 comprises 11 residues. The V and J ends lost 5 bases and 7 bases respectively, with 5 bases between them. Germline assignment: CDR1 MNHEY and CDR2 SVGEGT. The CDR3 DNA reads TGTGCCAGCAGTCAGGGCGGGGAGCTGTTTTTT. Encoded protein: CASSQGGELFF.

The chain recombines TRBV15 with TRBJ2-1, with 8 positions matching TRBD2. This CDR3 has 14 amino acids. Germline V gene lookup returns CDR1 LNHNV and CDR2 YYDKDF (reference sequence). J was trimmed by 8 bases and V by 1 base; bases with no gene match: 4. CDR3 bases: TGTGCCACCAGCAGAGGGAGCGGGGGCCATGAGCAGTTCTTC. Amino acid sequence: CATSRGSGGHEQFF.

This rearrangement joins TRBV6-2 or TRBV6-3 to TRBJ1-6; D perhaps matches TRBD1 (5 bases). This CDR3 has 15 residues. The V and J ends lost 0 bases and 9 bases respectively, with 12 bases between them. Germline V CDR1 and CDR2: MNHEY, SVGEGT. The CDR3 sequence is CASSYSETVSSPLHF. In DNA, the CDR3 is TGTGCCAGCAGTTACTCGGAGACAGTTTCTTCACCCCTCCACTTT.

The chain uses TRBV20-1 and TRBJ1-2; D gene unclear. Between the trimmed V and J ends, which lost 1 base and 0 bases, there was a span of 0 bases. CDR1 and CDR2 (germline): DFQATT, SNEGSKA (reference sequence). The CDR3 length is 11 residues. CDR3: CSARANYGYTF. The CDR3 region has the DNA TGCAGTGCTAGAGCTAACTATGGCTACACCTTC.

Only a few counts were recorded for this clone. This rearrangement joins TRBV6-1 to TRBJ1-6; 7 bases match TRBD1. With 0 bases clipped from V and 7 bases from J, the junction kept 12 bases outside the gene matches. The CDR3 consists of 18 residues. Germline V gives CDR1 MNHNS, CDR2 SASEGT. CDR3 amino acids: CASSEATHSTGRNSPLHF. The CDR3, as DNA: TGTGCCAGCAGTGAAGCCACCCACTCGACAGGGAGGAATTCACCCCTCCACTTT.

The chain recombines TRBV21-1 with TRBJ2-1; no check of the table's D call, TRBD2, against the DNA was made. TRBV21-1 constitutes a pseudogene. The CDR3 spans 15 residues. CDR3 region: CASSKKSASNNEQFF. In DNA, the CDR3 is TGTGCCAGCAGCAAAAAAAGCGCGTCAAACAATGAGCAGTTCTTC.

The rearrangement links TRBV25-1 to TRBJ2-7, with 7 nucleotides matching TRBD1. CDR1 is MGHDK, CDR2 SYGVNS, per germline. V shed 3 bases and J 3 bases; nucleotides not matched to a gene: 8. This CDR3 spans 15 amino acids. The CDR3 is CASSDWAGGDYEQYF. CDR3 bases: TGTGCCAGCAGTGATTGGGCAGGGGGAGACTACGAGCAGTACTTC.

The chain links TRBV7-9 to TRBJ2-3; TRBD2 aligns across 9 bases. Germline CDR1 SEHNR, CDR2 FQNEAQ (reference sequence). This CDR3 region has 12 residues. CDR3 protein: CSASGVTDTQYF. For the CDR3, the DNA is TGTTCGGCTAGCGGGGTCACAGATACGCAGTATTTT. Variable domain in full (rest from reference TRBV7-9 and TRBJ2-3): DTGVSQNPRHKITKRGQNVTFRCDPISEHNRLYWYRQTLGQGPEFLTYFQNEAQLEKSRLLSDRFSAERPKGSFSTLEIQRTEQGDSAMYLCSASGVTDTQYFGPGTRLTVL.

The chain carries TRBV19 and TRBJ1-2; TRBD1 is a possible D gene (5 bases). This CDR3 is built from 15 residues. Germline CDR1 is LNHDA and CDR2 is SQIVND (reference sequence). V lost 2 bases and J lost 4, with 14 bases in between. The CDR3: CASSIIGGLGYGYTF. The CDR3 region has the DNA TGTGCCAGTAGTATAATCGGGGGTTTGGGCTATGGCTACACCTTC.

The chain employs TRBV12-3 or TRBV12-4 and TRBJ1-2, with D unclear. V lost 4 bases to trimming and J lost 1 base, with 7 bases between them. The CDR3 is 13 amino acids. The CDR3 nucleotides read TGTGCCAGCAGTTCTAGCAGTAACTATGGCTACACCTTC. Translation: CASSSSSNYGYTF.

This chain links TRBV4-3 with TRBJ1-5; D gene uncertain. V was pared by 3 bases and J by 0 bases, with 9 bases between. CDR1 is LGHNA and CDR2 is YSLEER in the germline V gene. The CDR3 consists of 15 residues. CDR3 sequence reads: CASSQARNSNQPQHF. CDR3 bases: TGCGCCAGCAGCCAGGCAAGGAATAGCAATCAGCCCCAGCATTTT.

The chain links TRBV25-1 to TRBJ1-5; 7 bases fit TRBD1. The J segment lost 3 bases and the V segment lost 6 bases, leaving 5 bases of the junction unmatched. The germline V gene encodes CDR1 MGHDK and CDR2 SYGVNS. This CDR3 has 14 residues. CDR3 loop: CASSQTGYNQPQHF. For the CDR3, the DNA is TGTGCCAGCAGCCAGACAGGGTACAATCAGCCCCAGCATTTT.

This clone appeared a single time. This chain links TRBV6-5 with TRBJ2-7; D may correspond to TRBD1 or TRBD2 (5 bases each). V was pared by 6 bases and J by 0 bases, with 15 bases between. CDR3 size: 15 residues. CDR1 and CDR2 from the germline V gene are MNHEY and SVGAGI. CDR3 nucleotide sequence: TGTGCCAGCAGAACCGGGACGGGGAACTCCTACGAGCAGTACTTC. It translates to CASRTGTGNSYEQYF.

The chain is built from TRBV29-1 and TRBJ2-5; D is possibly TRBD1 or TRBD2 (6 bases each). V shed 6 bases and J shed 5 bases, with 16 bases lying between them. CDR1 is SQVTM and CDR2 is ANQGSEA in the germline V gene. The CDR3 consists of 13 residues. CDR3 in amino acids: CSVQRLGGETQYF. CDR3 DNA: TGCAGCGTCCAAAGACTAGGGGGGGAGACCCAGTACTTC.